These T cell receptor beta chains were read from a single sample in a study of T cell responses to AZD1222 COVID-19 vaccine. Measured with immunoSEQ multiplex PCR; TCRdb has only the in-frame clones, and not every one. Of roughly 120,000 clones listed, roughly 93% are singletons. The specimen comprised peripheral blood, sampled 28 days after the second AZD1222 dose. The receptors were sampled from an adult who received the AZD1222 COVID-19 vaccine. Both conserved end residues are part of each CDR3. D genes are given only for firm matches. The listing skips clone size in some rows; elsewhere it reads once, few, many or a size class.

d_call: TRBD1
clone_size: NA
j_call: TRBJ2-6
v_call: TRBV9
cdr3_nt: TGTGCCAGCAGCCCAGCCGGGACAGACGATTCTGGGGCCAACGTCCTGACTTTC
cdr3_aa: CASSPAGTDDSGANVLTF

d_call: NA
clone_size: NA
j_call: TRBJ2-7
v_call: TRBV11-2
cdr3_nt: TGTGCCAGCAGCTTAGCGGGCCTTCGCTACGAGCAGTACTTC
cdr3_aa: CASSLAGLRYEQYF

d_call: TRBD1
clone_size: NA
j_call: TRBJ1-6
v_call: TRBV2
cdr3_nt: TGTGCCAGCAGCGGGACAGGGGGTAATTCACCCCTCCACTTT
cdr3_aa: CASSGTGGNSPLHF

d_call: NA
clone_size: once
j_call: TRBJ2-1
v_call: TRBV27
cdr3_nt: TGTGCCAGCAGTTTAGTGGGAGGCTCCTACAATGAGCAGTTCTTC
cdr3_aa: CASSLVGGSYNEQFF

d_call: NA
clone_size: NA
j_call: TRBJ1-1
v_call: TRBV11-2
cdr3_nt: TGTGCCAGCAGCTTAAGGGTCACTGAAGCTTTCTTT
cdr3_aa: CASSLRVTEAFF

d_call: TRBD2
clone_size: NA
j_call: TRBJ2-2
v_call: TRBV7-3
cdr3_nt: TGTGCCAGCAGCTCCCTATCGACTAGCGGGAGATTGAACACCGGGGAGCTGTTTTTT
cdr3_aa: CASSSLSTSGRLNTGELFF

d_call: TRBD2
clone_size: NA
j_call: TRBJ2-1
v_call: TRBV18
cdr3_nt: TGTGCCAGCTCCCCAACTAGCGGGACCTACAATGAGCAGTTCTTC
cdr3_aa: CASSPTSGTYNEQFF

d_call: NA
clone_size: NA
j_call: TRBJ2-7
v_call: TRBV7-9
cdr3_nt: TGTGCCAGCAGCCCGCCGGGGTCCCCCTACGAGCAGTACTTC
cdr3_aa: CASSPPGSPYEQYF

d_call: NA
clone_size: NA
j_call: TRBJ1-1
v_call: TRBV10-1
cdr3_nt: TGCGCCAGTTGTCGGGGGCCGGGCACTGAAGCTTTCTTT
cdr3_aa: CASCRGPGTEAFF

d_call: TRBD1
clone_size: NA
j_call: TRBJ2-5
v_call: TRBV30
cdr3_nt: TGTGCCTGCGGGGACAGGGAGTTCCTGGAGACCCAGTACTTC
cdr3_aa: CACGDREFLETQYF

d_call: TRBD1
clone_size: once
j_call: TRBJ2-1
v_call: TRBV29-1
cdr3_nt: TGCAGCGTTGGGGCAGGGGGTCGTGAGCAGTTCTTC
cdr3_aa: CSVGAGGREQFF

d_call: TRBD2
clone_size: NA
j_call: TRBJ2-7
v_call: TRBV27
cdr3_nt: TGTGCCAGCAGTTTGCAGCGGGGAGCCTACGAGCAGTACTTC
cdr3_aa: CASSLQRGAYEQYF